This TCR beta chain appears in the sequencing data of a study of T-cell memory formation after mild COVID-19. Study results and limitations: Later expanders leaned CD4+, whereas day 15 to 85 contracting clones were balanced CD4/CD8. SARS-CoV-2 specificity of second-wave clones peaking day 37 was unconfirmed.

TCR alpha and TCR beta cDNA libraries carrying sample barcodes and UMIs were produced by 5'RACE using constant-segment primers. MiXCR, run by TCRdb on the 5' RACE reads, gives a single entry per CDR3 protein. This sample has some 290,000 distinct CDR3 sequences, with roughly 16% found just once. This clonotype was found a few times. Its antigen is unidentified. The TCR was taken from a young man who had mild COVID-19 (a few samples of this study predate the infection). Cell type and time point are not known. Sequenced: PBMCs or a T cell subset sorted from them (not recorded which).

The CDR3 here is CASSYGHVNTEAFF. CDR3 DNA: TGCGCCAGCAGCTACGGACATGTGAACACTGAAGCTTTCTTT. This chain connects TRBV5-1 to TRBJ1-1; possible D gene TRBD1, 5 bases. Germline CDR1 SGHRS, CDR2 YFSETQ. The CDR3 spans 14 residues. Trimming stripped 3 bases from V and 0 bases from J, with 9 bases between.